Sequencing of this T cell receptor (beta chain) was carried out in a study of blood T cell repertoires in COVID-19. Study-level background: Specimens from acute and convalescent COVID-19 originated in the United States, Italy and Spain. The analysed material was cDNA or gDNA that came from T cells, B-cell-depleted T cells, or PBMCs.

V lost 2 bases to trimming and J lost 8 bases, with 18 bases between them. Looked up from germline, CDR1 is SGHVS and CDR2 is FNYEAQ. CDR3 length: 15 residues. Only in-frame clones appear in the TCRdb table, and some are missing; sequencing was by immunoSEQ multiplex PCR. Of around 170,000 clones listed, about 81% are singletons. The TCR originated in a man aged 25-40 years with active or convalescent COVID-19. Specimen: peripheral blood. This chain connects TRBV7-6 to TRBJ1-2; weak D call: TRBD1 (6 bases). The CDR3 sequence is CASSLSGRGAGGYTF. The CDR3 DNA is TGTGCCAGCAGCTTATCGGGACGGGGGGCAGGAGGCTACACCTTC. The full variable domain, completed using reference TRBV7-6 and TRBJ1-2, is GAGVSQSPRYKVTKRGQDVALRCDPISGHVSLYWYRQALGQGPEFLTYFNYEAQQDKSGLPNDRFSAERPEGSISTLTIQRTEQRDSAMYRCASSLSGRGAGGYTFGSGTRLTVV.